Below are 20 T cell receptor beta chains sequenced from a single sample in a study of regulatory T cells in long-lasting Graves disease. Building of the TCR beta libraries involved iRepertoire HTBI primers and Arm-PCR of CDR3 regions. TCRdb independently ran MiXCR on the multiplex PCR reads; one entry per CDR3 protein. The sample has about 220,000 distinct CDR3 sequences; about 19% are singletons. This sample's time point: newly diagnosed GD, antithyroid drugs for less than 3 months. RNA isolated from PBMCs was used to make the TCR library. The same specimen was also included in a second study, on T cells in Graves' hyperthyroidism and ophthalmopathy.

The specimen comprised peripheral blood mononuclear cells (PBMCs), sampled at new diagnosis, from a patient treated with antithyroid drugs. Receptors were obtained from a woman aged 25 to 45 with Graves disease.

The J gene is TRBJ2-7, the V gene TRBV19; D may be TRBD1 or TRBD2 (5 bases each). The CDR3 covers 15 residues. V gave up 1 base and J gave up 0 bases, with 10 bases separating them. In germline, CDR1 is LNHDA, CDR2 SQIVND (reference sequence). CDR3 nucleotide sequence: TGTGCCAGTAGTATAGGTCCAGGGAGCTCCTACGAGCAGTACTTC. This translates into CASSIGPGSSYEQYF. Full variable domain (missing parts from reference TRBV19 and TRBJ2-7): DGGITQSPKYLFRKEGQNVTLSCEQNLNHDAMYWYRQDPGQGLRLIYYSQIVNDFQKGDIAEGYSVSREKKESFPLTVTSAQKNPTAFYLCASSIGPGSSYEQYFGPGTRLTVT.

The sample holds a few counts of this clonotype. At one end, the junction sequence differs from germline, possibly due to a read error. V usage is TRBV20-1 and J usage is TRBJ2-1; TRBD2 matches 9 bases. The CDR3 runs to 16 residues. Germline V gene sequence: CDR1 DFQATT, CDR2 SNEGSKA (reference sequence). The CDR3 DNA sequence: TGCAGTGCTAGAGATAGGGGCGGGAGGGCCTACAATGGGCAGTTCTTC. As protein: CSARDRGGRAYNGQFF.

The sample holds many counts of this clonotype. The chain combines TRBV12-3 or TRBV12-4 with TRBJ1-5; D perhaps matches TRBD1 (5 bases). The V end lost 2 bases, the J end lost 0 bases, and 11 bases lay between the germline ends. The CDR3 is 16 amino acids. The DNA for the CDR3 is TGTGCCAGCAGTTTAAGGGCCCAGGGTAGCAATCAGCCCCAGCATTTT. This gives the protein CASSLRAQGSNQPQHF.

This clonotype was counted many times. V is TRBV2 and J is TRBJ2-4; D is unclear. Trimming removed 0 bases at V and 0 bases at J, with 9 bases between. Germline loops: CDR1 SNHLY, CDR2 FYNNEI. CDR3 length: 16 residues. CDR3 loop: CASSEAWGLAKNIQYF. Written as DNA, the CDR3 is TGTGCCAGCAGTGAAGCTTGGGGATTAGCCAAAAACATTCAGTACTTC. The complete variable domain, with remaining parts taken from reference TRBV2 and TRBJ2-4, reads EPEVTQTPSHQVTQMGQEVILRCVPISNHLYFYWYRQILGQKVEFLVSFYNNEISEKSEIFDDQFSVERPDGSNFTLKIRSTKLEDSAMYFCASSEAWGLAKNIQYFGAGTRLSVL.

This clonotype has ten or more counts. The V call is TRBV28, the J call TRBJ2-7; D gene uncertain. Between the trimmed V and J ends, which lost 10 bases and 1 base, there was a span of 23 bases. Germline CDR1 reads MDHEN; CDR2 reads SYDVKM. CDR3 length: 16 amino acids. Here the CDR3 DNA reads TGTGCCATCGGCAGTAAGGCCTGGATGGGGTCCTACGAGCAGTACTTC. Translated, it gives CAIGSKAWMGSYEQYF.

This clonotype has a count of ten or more. The rearrangement uses TRBV5-4 and TRBJ1-3, with D unclear. The CDR3 is 13 residues long. The V end lost 4 bases, the J end lost 4 bases, and 9 bases lay between the germline ends. Germline CDR1 is SGHNT and CDR2 is YYREEE (reference sequence). The CDR3 nucleotides are TGTGCCAGCAGCCTCCCCCACGGAAACACCATATATTTT. Translation: CASSLPHGNTIYF.

Concerning this clonotype itself: A much bigger clone sits one base away, suggesting this may be a read error. The V call is TRBV12-5, the J call TRBJ1-2; D ambiguous. Germline V gene lookup returns CDR1 LGHNT and CDR2 FRNRAP. The V end lost 6 bases, the J end lost 0 bases, and 8 bases lay between the germline ends. The CDR3 runs 13 residues. The CDR3 region is CASGPPTNYGYTF. CDR3 coding DNA: TGTGCTAGTGGGCCCCCAACTAACTATGGCTACACCTTC.

This clonotype was detected many times. CDR3 coding DNA: TGTGCCAGCAGTTACCAGGGACCCCGGGGTGTTGAGCAGTTCTTC. The encoded protein is CASSYQGPRGVEQFF. This chain links TRBV6-5 with TRBJ2-1, with D perhaps assigned TRBD1 or TRBD2 (5 bases each). The CDR3 contains 15 residues. V was cut by 2 bases and J by 9 bases, with 17 bases left in between. CDR1 MNHEY and CDR2 SVGAGI come from the germline V gene.

Comment on this clonotype: A read error is possible here, since a much larger clone lies one base away. The chain links TRBV19 to TRBJ1-5; D unresolved. The CDR3 spans 12 residues. V lost 5 bases to trimming and J lost 4 bases, with 6 bases between them. Germline V gene sequence: CDR1 LNHDA, CDR2 SQIVND (reference sequence). The CDR3 is CASSFENQPQHF. For the CDR3, the DNA is TGTGCCAGTAGTTTCGAAAATCAGCCCCAGCATTTT.

This clonotype was detected a few times. The chain links TRBV20-1 to TRBJ1-5, with 12 nucleotides matching TRBD1. This CDR3 is 17 amino acids long. Trimming at V came to 3 bases and at J to 6 bases, leaving 12 bases not matched to a gene. The germline gives CDR1 DFQATT, CDR2 SNEGSKA (reference sequence). The CDR3 region is CSARPGQGALSGQPQHF. CDR3 DNA: TGCAGTGCTAGGCCGGGACAGGGGGCGCTTTCTGGTCAGCCCCAGCATTTT.

A word on this clonotype: A far bigger clonotype differs at one base, so this is likely a read error. As the CDR3 is not closed by the conserved phenylalanine or tryptophan, this likely results from a read error. The DNA is left out, because the CDR3 cannot be placed on it with certainty; the CDR3 is given as TCRdb lists it. The chain uses TRBV12-3 or TRBV12-4 and TRBJ2-1; no check of the table's D call, TRBD2, against the DNA was made. The CDR3 region is 14 residues in length, termini included. The CDR3 reads CASSLREGGDTQYL.

The rearrangement uses TRBV7-9 and TRBJ1-2; D is possibly TRBD1 (5 bases). CDR1 and CDR2 (germline): SEHNR, FQNEAQ (reference sequence). The CDR3 runs to 13 residues. V lost 5 bases, J lost 6 bases, and 13 bases lay in between. The CDR3 sequence is CASSNQGFDGYTF. DNA of the CDR3: TGTGCCAGCAGCAATCAGGGTTTTGATGGCTACACCTTC.

The chain joins TRBV11-1 to TRBJ2-1; weak D call: TRBD1 (6 bases). The V end lost 4 bases, the J end lost 3 bases, and 16 bases lay between the germline ends. This CDR3 is built from 16 residues. In germline, CDR1 is SGHAT, CDR2 FQDESV (reference sequence). The CDR3 sequence is CASSSLGHLFYNEQFF. CDR3 nucleotides: TGTGCCAGCAGCTCGCTGGGACACCTTTTCTACAATGAGCAGTTCTTC.

The chain couples TRBV2 to TRBJ2-3; a weak D match, TRBD2 (5 bases). The CDR3 has 12 amino acids. The germline V gene has CDR1 SNHLY and CDR2 FYNNEI. V was pared by 4 bases and J by 5 bases, with 7 bases between. For the CDR3, the DNA is TGTGCCAGCAGTGGGAGCGGAGATACGCAGTATTTT. This encodes CASSGSGDTQYF.

The chain is built from TRBV11-2 and TRBJ2-1; TRBD1 might be the D (6 bases). Trimming left V 5 bases short and J 1 base short, with 15 bases between. The CDR3 is made up of 16 amino acids. Germline V CDR1 and CDR2: SGHAT, FQNNGV. The CDR3 sequence is CASSLITGISYNEQFF. The CDR3 DNA reads TGTGCCAGCAGCCTAATTACAGGGATATCCTACAATGAGCAGTTCTTC.

The chain has TRBV12-3 or TRBV12-4 and TRBJ2-2, with 8 nucleotides matching TRBD1. The CDR3 sequence is 16 residues long. The V gene end was trimmed by 6 bases and the J gene end by 5 bases; junction bases not matched to a gene: 11. The CDR3 is CASSRGQGGGTGELFF. CDR3 nucleotides: TGTGCCAGCAGCCGCGGACAGGGTGGGGGAACCGGGGAGCTGTTTTTT.

This clonotype was counted ten times or more. This chain links TRBV6-1 with TRBJ1-1, with D tentatively TRBD1 (5 bases). The CDR3 is made up of 16 amino acids. The V and J ends lost 2 bases and 3 bases respectively, with 16 bases between them. The germline gives CDR1 MNHNS, CDR2 SASEGT. The CDR3 sequence: CASSEWGGTRDTEAFF. The DNA of the CDR3 is TGTGCCAGCAGTGAATGGGGGGGGACCAGGGACACTGAAGCTTTCTTT.

The chain employs TRBV7-9 and TRBJ1-4, with 8 bases matching TRBD1. J gave up 5 bases and V 5 bases, and 7 bases lay outside the gene matches. The V gene's germline CDR1 is SEHNR and CDR2 FQNEAQ (reference sequence). The CDR3 length is 15 residues. DNA for the CDR3: TGTGCCAGCAGCCCTCCGGGACAGGTGAATGAAAAACTGTTTTTT. Translation gives CASSPPGQVNEKLFF.

This rearrangement joins TRBV2 to TRBJ1-5, with 10 bases matching TRBD1. The germline CDR1 and CDR2 sequences are SNHLY and FYNNEI. Trimming cost V 9 bases and J 2 bases; bases outside gene matches: 1. The CDR3 totals 13 residues. CDR3 bases: TGTGCCAGTGGGACAGGGGGCAATCAGCCCCAGCATTTT. This translates into CASGTGGNQPQHF.

J is TRBJ2-1 and V is TRBV5-1; 10 bases are shared with TRBD1. Germline assignment: CDR1 SGHRS and CDR2 YFSETQ. V lost 0 bases and J lost 3; bases outside the gene matches: 3. The CDR3 is 16 amino acids. CDR3 nucleotide sequence: TGCGCCAGCAGCTTGGAGGGGGACAGGGGCTACAATGAGCAGTTCTTC. Translating gives CASSLEGDRGYNEQFF.